The 3 T cell receptor beta chains presented below share a single source sample, sequenced in a study of vaccination and CD4 T cells after COVID-19. Noted treatment: approximately nine-day PBMC culture with coronavirus spike peptide pools or control peptides (ViraFEST assay). Their antigens are not known. With the Oncomine TCR Beta short-read assay, DNA from cultured CD4+ T cells was sequenced. TCRdb used MiXCR to reprocess the PCR reads, holding one entry per CDR3 protein. The sample includes approximately 18,000 distinct CDR3 sequences, approximately 49% seen only once; the top ten take over 7%. The input for sequencing was CD4+ T cells from blood, cultured in vitro, taken before SARS-CoV-2 vaccination. The source is a human donor who had recovered from COVID-19.

This chain uses TRBV7-6 with TRBJ2-2, with a tentative D call TRBD2 (6 bases). Per the germline V gene, CDR1 is SGHVS and CDR2 is FNYEAQ. Trimming took off 4 bases at V and 6 bases at J, with 15 bases between the two ends. The CDR3 is 15 amino acids. The chain's CDR3 is CASSSVWGESGELFF. In DNA, the CDR3 is TGTGCCAGCAGCTCCGTCTGGGGGGAGTCCGGGGAGCTGTTTTTT. Full variable domain (rest looked up from reference TRBV7-6 and TRBJ2-2): GAGVSQSPRYKVTKRGQDVALRCDPISGHVSLYWYRQALGQGPEFLTYFNYEAQQDKSGLPNDRFSAERPEGSISTLTIQRTEQRDSAMYRCASSSVWGESGELFFGEGSRLTVL.

The rearrangement joins TRBV7-8 to TRBJ1-1, with D unresolved. The length of the CDR3 is 15 residues. Trimming stripped 1 base from V and 5 bases from J, with 14 bases between. CDR1 SGHVS and CDR2 FQNEAQ come from the germline V gene. CDR3 DNA sequence: TGTGCCAGCAGCTTAGTGTGGGGTCGGAGGACTGAAGCTTTCTTT. Translating gives CASSLVWGRRTEAFF. Drawing the rest from reference TRBV7-8 and TRBJ1-1, the complete variable domain is GAGVSQSPRYKVAKRGQDVALRCDPISGHVSLFWYQQALGQGPEFLTYFQNEAQLDKSGLPSDRFFAERPEGSVSTLKIQRTQQEDSAVYLCASSLVWGRRTEAFFGQGTRLTVV.

The chain combines TRBV6-5 with TRBJ2-5; the D is unclear. V shed 0 bases and J shed 1 base, with 6 bases lying between them. The germline V gene encodes CDR1 MNHEY and CDR2 SVGAGI. CDR3 length: 14 amino acids. The CDR3 loop is CASSYSEPQETQYF. The CDR3 bases are TGTGCCAGCAGTTACTCAGAGCCCCAAGAGACCCAGTACTTC.